This passage covers 3 T cell receptor beta chains from one sample sequenced in a study of blood T cell repertoires in COVID-19. The data were produced by immunoSEQ multiplex PCR, yet TCRdb's version contains in-frame clones alone and is incomplete. Here the sample spans around 18,000 clones, roughly nine tenths being singletons. The sequenced sample consisted of peripheral blood. The origin of the receptors is a man aged 55 to 70 with active COVID-19.

The rearrangement joins TRBV6-4 to TRBJ2-3; 10 nucleotides match TRBD2. Trimming took 6 bases from V and 2 from J; bases not matched to a gene: 5. Germline CDR1 reads MRHNA; CDR2 reads SNTAGT. This CDR3 has 15 residues. This chain's CDR3 is CASRRTSGFTDTQYF. DNA of the CDR3: TGTGCCAGCAGACGGACTAGCGGCTTCACAGATACGCAGTATTTT.

V is TRBV6-4 and J is TRBJ2-6; weak D call: TRBD1 (6 bases). With 5 bases removed from V and 0 bases from J, the gap between germline ends came to 11 bases. CDR3 length equals 16 residues. Germline CDR1 MRHNA, CDR2 SNTAGT. The CDR3 bases are TGTGCCAGCAGTACTACAGGGAACTCTGGGGCCAACGTCCTGACTTTC. Translating gives CASSTTGNSGANVLTF.

This chain links TRBV27 with TRBJ2-1; 8 positions match TRBD1. CDR3 length: 15 amino acids. CDR1 MNHEY and CDR2 SMNVEV come from the germline V gene (reference sequence). Germline trimming cut 5 bases from V and 4 bases from J; bases unmatched to any gene: 7. CDR3 nucleotides: TGTGCCAGCAGTGGGGGGACAGGTCAATACAATGAGCAGTTCTTC. Residues: CASSGGTGQYNEQFF.